This T cell receptor beta chain is from a study of beta chain features in type 1 diabetes (dated by TCRdb to the late 2010s). With respect to the entire study: Mean age, gender distribution, total cell number and subset yield were not different between patients and healthy donors. A total of 85 million to 140 million sorted cells were examined across all samples, and a strong correlation was observed between cell number per subset and RNA yield. The study compared the TCRB repertoires of sorted circulating CD4+ T cell subsets in recently diagnosed type 1 diabetes patients with those in matched healthy donors. Regulatory and stem cell-like memory subsets were isolated from only 8 patients and 8 healthy donors, whereas naive and central memory subsets came from all 30 or so donors.

The paper as a whole reports these results and caveats: HLA sub-analyses involved small numbers of individuals, so any influence of HLA type on TCRB rearrangement remained unresolved. Naive, central memory and regulatory TCRB repertoires appeared more similar among patients than among healthy donors. Sequencing cDNA rather than genomic DNA could over-represent highly expressing activated cells, although activation and CD3 levels did not differ between groups. In all four CD4+ subsets, TCRB CDR3 length was moderately but significantly shorter in type 1 diabetes patients. Shorter templates might have been favored by PCR, but patient and control samples were amplified and corrected together, so both groups would have been affected equally by any skew. Patients with type 1 diabetes made fewer insertions and deleted more nucleotides at VDJ recombination sites, implying thymic rearrangement abnormalities.

A few counts support this clone. What antigen it recognizes has not been identified. No base qualities exist here, and no much larger clone lies one base off it. All of the isolated RNA was reverse transcribed with the High Capacity cDNA Reverse Transcription Kit, so expressed TCRB transcripts were sequenced. Naive, central memory and regulatory T cell samples underwent deep immunoSEQ sequencing, averaging approximately 3.3 million total reads per sample. Sorted cells were lysed in RLT buffer and RNA was extracted with DNase-treated RNeasy Micro or Mini kits, depending on cell number. To prevent cross-contamination, every cell subset was processed on its own, while patient and healthy donor samples were processed together. TCRB sequences were amplified from cDNA with the immunoSEQ multiplex PCR, producing 87-bp fragments spanning the CDR3 region. The amplicons were sequenced using the Illumina HiSeq platform. The source study handled its data this way. Synthetic template baselines were used to correct PCR bias computationally, reads within Hamming distance 2 were collapsed together, and singletons that could not be merged were discarded. Reads were aligned to IMGT to assign V, D and J genes, CDR3 length, and insertions or deletions at six rearrangement sites. Within each subset, clonotype counts were normalized to sorted cell number, after which true diversity and Gini coefficients were computed with the tcR R package. Repertoire sharing was quantified using the overlap coefficient calculated on TCRB nucleotide sequences. Out-of-frame TCRB sequences from naive cells were analyzed to stand in for the pre-selection repertoire. TCRdb obtained this table from immuneACCESS and retained in-frame rearrangements with V and J assigned. These tables miss some clones; where compared with another copy, unresolved V genes account for less than half of the shortfall, and the remainder is unexplained. The D gene and trimming were derived from the DNA, and the V and J assignments and clone size from that table. The sample table holds 350,000 to 400,000 clones, of which over 10% were seen once. Jointly, the top ten make up 0.008% to 0.011% of the sample.

From each donor, a single peripheral blood sample of approximately 0.11 L on average was drawn into heparinised tubes. A BD FACSAria II was used to sort naive, central memory, regulatory and stem cell-like memory CD4+ T cells with a panel that included CD45RO, CCR7, CD25, CD127, CD95 and CD27. All sorted populations exceeded 98% purity. PBMCs were isolated right away by Lymphoprep density gradient centrifugation and were stained directly, without culture. So that batch effects would be minimized, each experiment stained and sorted samples in pairs, pairing one healthy donor with one patient. From cysteine to phenylalanine, the CDR3 is 17 amino acids long. Just CDR3 DNA is preserved here, 51 bases in frame from base 1. As encoded in the germline V gene, CDR1 is SGHTA while CDR2 is FQGNSA. V ends up 5 bases short and J 3 bases short, with an unmatched junction base count of 12.

Sequencing was performed on naive CD4+ T cells from blood. This specimen's cell subset or site label, interpreted: true naive CD4+ T cells. The chain was built from TRBV7-2 and TRBJ2-3; TRBD2 matches 9 bases in the middle. The TCR sequence derives from a woman between 18 and 29 years old with type 1 diabetes. The CDR3 in this case is CASSLSSSGRVTDTQYF. The DNA reads as follows: TGTGCCAGCAGCCTCAGCAGTAGCGGGAGAGTGACAGATACGCAGTATTTT.